This passage covers 5 T cell receptor beta chains from one sample sequenced in a study of blood T cell repertoires in COVID-19. Profiling relied on immunoSEQ multiplex PCR, and the TCRdb table lists in-frame clones only, not all of them. The sample includes some 200,000 clones, about four fifths of them seen just once. The specimen was PBMCs or T cells enriched from blood (not recorded which). These TCRs come from a woman in her forties or fifties who had been exposed to COVID-19.

The V call is TRBV6-5, the J call TRBJ1-1, with D uncertain. CDR3 length equals 13 residues. Germline V CDR1 and CDR2: MNHEY, SVGAGI. V lost 6 bases, J lost 4 bases, and 12 bases lay in between. The CDR3 protein is CASRDSRSTEAFF. CDR3 nucleotide sequence: TGTGCCAGCAGGGATAGTAGGAGCACTGAAGCTTTCTTT.

This clone was recorded at least ten times. The V call is TRBV4-1, the J call TRBJ2-2; D may be TRBD2 (6 bases). Trimming cost V 2 bases and J 7 bases, with 20 bases left between them. Per the germline V gene, CDR1 is MGHRA and CDR2 is YSYEKL. This CDR3 contains 17 residues. CDR3 DNA: TGCGCCAGCAGCCAATCCGACATGGGACTCTCGCTCGGGGAGCTGTTTTTT. Its translation is CASSQSDMGLSLGELFF.

The chain has TRBV10-2 and TRBJ1-1; D is uncertain. The germline V gene encodes CDR1 WSHSY and CDR2 SAAADI. V lost 4 bases and J 4 bases, leaving 10 bases between the germline ends. The CDR3 has 13 amino acids. The CDR3 nucleotides are TGCGCCAGCAGTGGATACACCTCCACTGAAGCTTTCTTT. Residues: CASSGYTSTEAFF.

A single count supports this clone. J is TRBJ1-1 and V is TRBV7-3; a possible D gene is TRBD1 (6 bases). The CDR3 sequence is 16 residues long. V gave up 10 bases and J gave up 6 bases, with 27 bases separating them. Looked up from germline, CDR1 is SGHTA and CDR2 is FQGTGA. The CDR3 here is CATLQGGGQGRAEAFF. The CDR3 coding sequence is TGTGCCACCCTCCAAGGGGGGGGGCAGGGTCGAGCTGAAGCTTTCTTT.

CDR3 sequence: CASSIYRGDSPLHF. CDR3 sequence (DNA): TGTGCCAGTAGTATTTACAGGGGTGATTCACCCCTCCACTTT. The chain recombines TRBV19 with TRBJ1-6; 7 nucleotides line up with TRBD1. CDR3 length equals 14 residues. V dropped 3 bases and J dropped 8; count of bases not matched to a gene: 4. Germline V gene lookup returns CDR1 LNHDA and CDR2 SQIVND (reference sequence).